This T cell receptor beta chain derives from a study of T-cell memory formation after mild COVID-19. The overall study: The TCR clusters were mostly specific to one donor. Findings of the study overall: Second-wave clones reaching peak frequency on day 37 lacked confirmed SARS-CoV-2 specificity.

In TCRdb, the 5' RACE reads were re-called with MiXCR into one record per CDR3 protein. This sample yields about 320,000 distinct CDR3 sequences, of which 13% to 15% are seen a single time; around 20% belongs to the top ten. This clonotype has only a few counts. Antigen unknown. The CDR3 contains 13 residues. The ends were cut back, 10 bases at V and 5 bases at J, with 15 bases in the middle. Germline-derived CDR1 and CDR2 are KGHDR and SFDVKD. The source is a man between 18 and 35 years old who had mild COVID-19 (a few samples of this study predate the infection). Cell type and time point are not known. This rearrangement joins TRBV24-1 to TRBJ2-3; TRBD1 might be the D (6 bases). The sample comprised PBMCs or a T cell subset sorted from them (not recorded which). The CDR3 DNA follows: TGTGCCACGGGCTGGGGGCAGGGAGATACGCAGTATTTT. Translated, it gives CATGWGQGDTQYF.